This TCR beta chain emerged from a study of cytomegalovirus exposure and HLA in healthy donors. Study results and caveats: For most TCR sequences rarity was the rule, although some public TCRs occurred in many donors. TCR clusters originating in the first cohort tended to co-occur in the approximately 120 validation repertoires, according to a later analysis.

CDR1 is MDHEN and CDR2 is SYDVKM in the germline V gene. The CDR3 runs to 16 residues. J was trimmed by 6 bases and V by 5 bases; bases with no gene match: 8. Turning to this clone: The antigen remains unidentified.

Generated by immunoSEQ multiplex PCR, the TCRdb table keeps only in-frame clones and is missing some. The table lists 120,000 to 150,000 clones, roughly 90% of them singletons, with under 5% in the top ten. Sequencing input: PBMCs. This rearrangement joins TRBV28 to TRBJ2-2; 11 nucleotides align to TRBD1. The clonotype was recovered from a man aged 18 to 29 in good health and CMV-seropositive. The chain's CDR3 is CASSHWPGQGAGELFF. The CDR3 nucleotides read TGTGCCAGCAGTCATTGGCCGGGACAGGGGGCCGGGGAGCTGTTTTTT.